These 10 T cell receptor beta chains were sequenced from one sample in a study of neurological immune-mediated disorders. TCRdb called the 5' RACE reads again in MiXCR, with one record for every CDR3 protein. The table includes some 76,000 distinct CDR3 sequences, roughly 3% detected once. The sequencing input was PBMCs. The receptors originated from a woman aged 45-59 years with multiple sclerosis.

This clonotype showed up many times. V usage is TRBV15 and J usage is TRBJ1-1; D unclear. Trimming left V 0 bases short and J 4 bases short, with 12 bases between. Germline CDR1 and CDR2: LNHNV and YYDKDF (reference sequence). The CDR3 consists of 15 residues. This CDR3 is CATSRDPTPSTEAFF. In DNA, the CDR3 is TGTGCCACCAGCAGAGATCCTACCCCTAGCACTGAAGCTTTCTTT.

This clonotype has a count of ten or more. The chain links TRBV20-1 to TRBJ2-3; D is undetermined. The CDR3 runs 15 residues. Germline V gene sequence: CDR1 DFQATT, CDR2 SNEGSKA (reference sequence). Trimming pared 3 bases from V and 8 bases from J, leaving 21 bases between. In DNA form, the CDR3 reads TGCAGTGCTAGTAGTGGCCCCCCAATCGGATCTACGCAGTATTTT. Translation: CSASSGPPIGSTQYF.

This clonotype has at least ten counts. V gene TRBV29-1 combines with J gene TRBJ2-3; 7 bases match TRBD2. The V and J ends lost 4 bases and 2 bases, in that order; junction bases with no gene match: 6. The germline gives CDR1 SQVTM, CDR2 ANQGSEA. This CDR3 contains 14 residues. The CDR3 sequence is CSVVWGLFTDTQYF. In nucleotides, the CDR3 is TGCAGCGTTGTCTGGGGACTATTCACAGATACGCAGTATTTT.

In this sample, this clonotype turned up many times. The chain's CDR3 is CSANTGKALSGYTF. In DNA, the CDR3 is TGCAGTGCTAACACAGGGAAGGCCCTAAGTGGCTACACCTTC. The chain couples TRBV20-1 to TRBJ1-2; D possibly corresponds to TRBD1 (6 bases). Trimming left V 4 bases short and J 7 bases short, with 19 bases between. Germline assignment: CDR1 DFQATT and CDR2 SNEGSKA (reference sequence). The CDR3 runs to 14 residues.

Details on this clonotype: One end of the junction fails to match germline, which may point to a read error. CDR3 in DNA: TGTGCCAGCTCACCATGGCAGGGTTCTTACCCCCAGAATTTT. Translating gives CASSPWQGSYPQNF. The chain joins TRBV18 to TRBJ1-5, with a tentative D call TRBD1 (5 bases). Looked up from germline, CDR1 is KGHSH and CDR2 is LQKENI. CDR3 length: 14 amino acids.

This clonotype was picked up many times. This chain uses TRBV20-1 with TRBJ2-2, with D maybe TRBD1 (5 bases). The V end lost 1 base, the J end lost 2 bases, and 32 bases lay between the germline ends. CDR1 is DFQATT, CDR2 SNEGSKA, per germline (reference sequence). This CDR3 is 22 amino acids long. CDR3 coding DNA: TGCAGTGCTAGAGGCTTCCTAGGTCAGGACAATAAACATGGGCCTAACACCGGGGAGCTGTTTTTT. This encodes CSARGFLGQDNKHGPNTGELFF.

This clonotype was seen ten or more times. V is TRBV5-1 and J is TRBJ2-1; the D is unclear. The CDR3 contains 13 residues. Germline CDR1 is SGHRS and CDR2 is YFSETQ. V was cut by 5 bases and J by 5 bases, with 11 bases left in between. CDR3 coding DNA: TGCGCCAGCAGGATCGGTCAGGACAATGAGCAGTTCTTC. It translates to CASRIGQDNEQFF.

This clonotype was counted many times. V is TRBV5-1 and J is TRBJ2-3; TRBD1 might be the D (5 bases). Germline assignment: CDR1 SGHRS and CDR2 YFSETQ. The V end lost 2 bases, the J end lost 4 bases, and 11 bases lay between the germline ends. The CDR3 is made up of 14 amino acids. CDR3 in amino acids: CASSFEQVADTQYF. The CDR3 coding sequence is TGCGCCAGCAGCTTCGAACAGGTCGCAGATACGCAGTATTTT.

This clonotype was found many times. The chain joins TRBV6-6 to TRBJ1-2, with D possibly being TRBD1 (6 bases). Germline V gene lookup returns CDR1 MNHNY and CDR2 SVGAGI (reference sequence). The length of the CDR3 is 13 residues. V lost 7 bases to trimming and J lost 2 bases, with 11 bases between them. DNA of the CDR3: TGTGCCAGCAATCAGGGACAAAACTATGGCTACACCTTC. This translates into CASNQGQNYGYTF.

This clonotype has ten or more counts. The chain links TRBV12-3 or TRBV12-4 to TRBJ1-5; 7 bases match TRBD1. The CDR3 length is 15 residues. V trimming: 2 bases; J trimming: 3 bases; junction bases outside the gene matches: 4. The CDR3 coding sequence is TGTGCCAGCAGTTTATACAGGGGTTACAATCAGCCCCAGCATTTT. Protein: CASSLYRGYNQPQHF.